This T cell receptor beta chain was identified during a study of T-cell memory formation after mild COVID-19. MiXCR, run by TCRdb on the 5' RACE reads, gives a single entry per CDR3 protein. The sample comprises about 400,000 distinct CDR3 sequences, less than 25% of which are singletons, and 10% to 15% rests with the top ten. Trimming cost V 6 bases and J 5 bases, with 23 bases left between them. The CDR3 is made up of 16 amino acids. Germline CDR1 reads MNHEY; CDR2 reads SVGEGT. Input material: PBMCs or a T cell subset sorted from them (not recorded which). The chain uses TRBV6-2 or TRBV6-3 and TRBJ2-7; tentative D call: TRBD1 (6 bases). The source of this sequence is an adult woman who had mild COVID-19 (a few samples of this study predate the infection). Cell type and time point are not known. This chain's CDR3 is CASRINQVSGANEQYF. CDR3 sequence (DNA): TGTGCCAGCAGGATAAACCAGGTGTCAGGGGCAAACGAGCAGTACTTC.